This passage covers 13 T cell receptor beta chains from one sample sequenced in a study of blood T cell repertoires in COVID-19. The data were produced by immunoSEQ multiplex PCR, yet TCRdb's version contains in-frame clones alone and is incomplete. Of around 200,000 clones in the sample, around 80% were seen once. Specimen: peripheral blood. These receptors all come from a woman in her twenties or thirties with COVID-19, enrolled during active disease.

V usage is TRBV19 and J usage is TRBJ2-3, with a weak D call TRBD2 (6 bases). V shed 6 bases and J shed 3 bases, with 16 bases lying between them. The CDR3 consists of 15 residues. Germline V gene lookup returns CDR1 LNHDA and CDR2 SQIVND (reference sequence). The CDR3 sequence: CASRWDWRSTDTQYF. CDR3 bases: TGTGCCAGTAGATGGGACTGGCGATCTACAGATACGCAGTATTTT.

The chain recombines TRBV7-3 with TRBJ2-3; 8 nucleotides line up with TRBD1. CDR3 length equals 16 residues. CDR1 and CDR2 (germline): SGHTA, FQGTGA. Trimming removed 4 bases from V and 1 base from J; junction bases left unmatched: 7. CDR3 DNA: TGTGCCAGCAGCTCTGCTCGGGGACAGGGCACAGATACGCAGTATTTT. This encodes CASSSARGQGTDTQYF.

Worth noting for this clone: An end of the junction does not agree with germline; a read error may underlie this. The chain couples TRBV2 to TRBJ1-2, with D unresolved. Looked up from germline, CDR1 is SNHLY and CDR2 is FYNNEI. The CDR3 contains 12 residues. The DNA for the CDR3 is TGTGCCAGCAACCTACAGCGGGGAAGTCCAGCCTTC. This translates into CASNLQRGSPAF.

The chain is built from TRBV4-1 and TRBJ1-5, with TRBD1 matching 8 bases. The CDR3 is 13 residues long. V gave up 4 bases and J gave up 7 bases; unmatched junction bases: 3. The germline gives CDR1 MGHRA, CDR2 YSYEKL. The CDR3 DNA sequence: TGCGCCAGCAGCCCAGGGGGCACCCAGCCCCAGCATTTT. Amino acid sequence: CASSPGGTQPQHF.

This chain joins TRBV6-5 and TRBJ2-6, with D uncertain. The CDR3 sequence is 16 residues long. Germline V gene lookup returns CDR1 MNHEY and CDR2 SVGAGI. V was trimmed by 2 bases and J by 0 bases, leaving 8 bases between them. This chain's CDR3 is CASSYLLPSGANVLTF. CDR3 coding DNA: TGTGCCAGCAGTTACCTCCTCCCCTCTGGGGCCAACGTCCTGACTTTC.

This clone was found a few times. The chain combines TRBV7-7 with TRBJ2-3; a weak D match, TRBD2 (7 bases). CDR3 length: 14 amino acids. Trimming shortened V by 2 bases and J by 6 bases, and 12 bases separated the two germline ends. CDR1 and CDR2 (germline): SSHAT, FNYEAQ (reference sequence). The CDR3 sequence: CASSLRGARDTQYF. The CDR3 DNA is TGTGCCAGCAGCTTACGGGGGGCGCGGGATACGCAGTATTTT.

The chain combines TRBV5-4 with TRBJ2-7; 9 bases are a match to TRBD2. Germline CDR1 is SGHNT and CDR2 is YYREEE (reference sequence). This CDR3 region has 15 residues. Germline trimming cut 1 base from V and 2 bases from J; bases unmatched to any gene: 4. CDR3 bases: TGTGCCAGCAGCTTGCCTAGCGGGGCGGCCTACGAGCAGTACTTC. Its protein product is CASSLPSGAAYEQYF.

The J gene is TRBJ1-2, the V gene TRBV11-2; D might be TRBD1 (5 bases). From germline, CDR1 is SGHAT and CDR2 FQNNGV. Trimming shortened V by 5 bases and J by 4 bases, and 11 bases separated the two germline ends. The CDR3 is 13 residues long. In nucleotides, the CDR3 is TGTGCCAGCAGCCCAGGGACTACCTATGGCTACACCTTC. This sequence encodes CASSPGTTYGYTF.

This chain joins TRBV27 and TRBJ1-5; a weak D match, TRBD1 (6 bases). V lost 2 bases and J lost 6, with 11 bases in between. This CDR3 region has 14 residues. Germline V lookup: CDR1 MNHEY, CDR2 SMNVEV (reference sequence). As DNA, the CDR3 is TGTGCCAGCAGTTTAACAGGGAAGGTTCAGCCCCAGCATTTT. Protein product: CASSLTGKVQPQHF.

V usage is TRBV4-3 and J usage is TRBJ2-7; no firm D call. Germline values: CDR1 LGHNA, CDR2 YSLEER. This CDR3 contains 15 residues. Trimming removed 1 base at V and 0 bases at J, with 10 bases between. The DNA of the CDR3 is TGCGCCAGCAGCCAAGCCTTTCAGGCCTCCTACGAGCAGTACTTC. Translating gives CASSQAFQASYEQYF.

The gene calls are TRBV24-1 and TRBJ2-5, with 8 bases matching TRBD2. The CDR3 loop spans 16 amino acids. Germline CDR1 is KGHDR and CDR2 is SFDVKD. V was clipped by 0 bases and J by 5 bases; unmatched bases: 7. This CDR3 reads CATSDLRVRGGETQYF. In DNA form, the CDR3 reads TGTGCCACCAGTGATTTGCGGGTTCGGGGGGGGGAGACCCAGTACTTC.

The V call is TRBV4-3, the J call TRBJ1-4; D remains unclear. The CDR3 contains 15 residues. V gave up 0 bases and J gave up 4 bases, with 9 bases separating them. The germline V gene has CDR1 LGHNA and CDR2 YSLEER. The CDR3 loop reads CASSQDGAGNEKLFF. Written as DNA, the CDR3 is TGCGCCAGCAGCCAAGATGGAGCGGGTAATGAAAAACTGTTTTTT.

This chain joins TRBV18 and TRBJ2-2, with 7 bases matching TRBD1. The length of the CDR3 is 15 residues. The junction had 3 bases not matched to a gene; V was cut back by 3 bases and J by 2 bases. Per the germline V gene, CDR1 is KGHSH and CDR2 is LQKENI. CDR3 bases: TGTGCCAGCTCACCGACAGGGCCTAACACCGGGGAGCTGTTTTTT. Residues: CASSPTGPNTGELFF.